Below, one T cell receptor beta chain is given with its context. The data originate from a study of tumor-infiltrating lymphocytes in oesophageal squamous cell carcinoma. A single record per CDR3 protein comes from TCRdb applying MiXCR to the PCR reads. In the table there are 10,000 to 15,000 distinct CDR3 sequences, approximately 50% of which are singletons. V gave up 4 bases and J gave up 11 bases, with 17 bases separating them. The CDR3 runs to 13 residues. Germline CDR1 and CDR2: SGHDN and FVKESK. Sequenced: esophageal tumor tissue. This TCR was sampled from a male donor with esophageal squamous cell carcinoma. The genes are TRBV14 and TRBJ1-1; tentatively, D is TRBD1 (6 bases). CDR3: CASSRTGSSLAFF. The CDR3 bases are TGTGCCAGCAGCCGTACAGGGAGTTCTTTGGCTTTCTTT.